The entry below describes one TCR beta chain. Its matching antigen is unknown. CDR1 is LGHNA, CDR2 YNFKEQ, per germline. The CDR3 covers 13 residues. V was cut by 2 bases and J by 2 bases, with 4 bases left in between. This record belongs to a study of T cells after posttransplantation cyclophosphamide. Study-level findings and limits: Recipient CMV seropositivity and CMV reactivation strongly tracked TRB clonality. Blood and skin or GI T cell repertoires showed limited TRB overlap. Later post-transplant blood repertoires were often dominated by donor CD8+ memory clones.

Data came from immunoSEQ multiplex PCR; TCRdb stores just in-frame clones and leaves some out. The sample carries 47,000 or so clones, roughly 92% recorded once. The related graft donor's blood sample was taken on the day of bone marrow donation. The clonotype was recovered from a woman in her forties or fifties in good health and a related stem cell transplant donor. The V gene is TRBV4-2, the J gene TRBJ1-5; D is uncertain. Sequences were obtained from PBMCs. The CDR3 spells CASSQTRNQPQHF. As DNA, the CDR3 is TGTGCCAGCAGCCAAACTCGCAATCAGCCCCAGCATTTT.